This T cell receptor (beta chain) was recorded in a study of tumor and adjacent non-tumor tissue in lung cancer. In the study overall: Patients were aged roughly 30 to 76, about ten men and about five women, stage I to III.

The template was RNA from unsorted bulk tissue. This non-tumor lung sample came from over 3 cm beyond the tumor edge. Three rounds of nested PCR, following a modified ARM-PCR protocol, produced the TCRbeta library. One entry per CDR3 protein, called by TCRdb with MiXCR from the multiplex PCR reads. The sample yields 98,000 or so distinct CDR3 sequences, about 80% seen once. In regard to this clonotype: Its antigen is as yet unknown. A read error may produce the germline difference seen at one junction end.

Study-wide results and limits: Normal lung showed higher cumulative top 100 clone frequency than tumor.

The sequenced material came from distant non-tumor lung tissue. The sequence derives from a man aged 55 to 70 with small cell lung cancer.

Written as DNA, the CDR3 is TGTGCCAGCAGCGTGGTTGGGTGGACTGGGGCCAACGTCCTGATTTTC. The encoded protein is CASSVVGWTGANVLIF. The chain carries TRBV5-6 and TRBJ2-6; D tentatively fits TRBD1 or TRBD2 (5 bases each). The CDR3 runs to 16 residues. The V gene's germline CDR1 is SGHDT and CDR2 YYEEEE.